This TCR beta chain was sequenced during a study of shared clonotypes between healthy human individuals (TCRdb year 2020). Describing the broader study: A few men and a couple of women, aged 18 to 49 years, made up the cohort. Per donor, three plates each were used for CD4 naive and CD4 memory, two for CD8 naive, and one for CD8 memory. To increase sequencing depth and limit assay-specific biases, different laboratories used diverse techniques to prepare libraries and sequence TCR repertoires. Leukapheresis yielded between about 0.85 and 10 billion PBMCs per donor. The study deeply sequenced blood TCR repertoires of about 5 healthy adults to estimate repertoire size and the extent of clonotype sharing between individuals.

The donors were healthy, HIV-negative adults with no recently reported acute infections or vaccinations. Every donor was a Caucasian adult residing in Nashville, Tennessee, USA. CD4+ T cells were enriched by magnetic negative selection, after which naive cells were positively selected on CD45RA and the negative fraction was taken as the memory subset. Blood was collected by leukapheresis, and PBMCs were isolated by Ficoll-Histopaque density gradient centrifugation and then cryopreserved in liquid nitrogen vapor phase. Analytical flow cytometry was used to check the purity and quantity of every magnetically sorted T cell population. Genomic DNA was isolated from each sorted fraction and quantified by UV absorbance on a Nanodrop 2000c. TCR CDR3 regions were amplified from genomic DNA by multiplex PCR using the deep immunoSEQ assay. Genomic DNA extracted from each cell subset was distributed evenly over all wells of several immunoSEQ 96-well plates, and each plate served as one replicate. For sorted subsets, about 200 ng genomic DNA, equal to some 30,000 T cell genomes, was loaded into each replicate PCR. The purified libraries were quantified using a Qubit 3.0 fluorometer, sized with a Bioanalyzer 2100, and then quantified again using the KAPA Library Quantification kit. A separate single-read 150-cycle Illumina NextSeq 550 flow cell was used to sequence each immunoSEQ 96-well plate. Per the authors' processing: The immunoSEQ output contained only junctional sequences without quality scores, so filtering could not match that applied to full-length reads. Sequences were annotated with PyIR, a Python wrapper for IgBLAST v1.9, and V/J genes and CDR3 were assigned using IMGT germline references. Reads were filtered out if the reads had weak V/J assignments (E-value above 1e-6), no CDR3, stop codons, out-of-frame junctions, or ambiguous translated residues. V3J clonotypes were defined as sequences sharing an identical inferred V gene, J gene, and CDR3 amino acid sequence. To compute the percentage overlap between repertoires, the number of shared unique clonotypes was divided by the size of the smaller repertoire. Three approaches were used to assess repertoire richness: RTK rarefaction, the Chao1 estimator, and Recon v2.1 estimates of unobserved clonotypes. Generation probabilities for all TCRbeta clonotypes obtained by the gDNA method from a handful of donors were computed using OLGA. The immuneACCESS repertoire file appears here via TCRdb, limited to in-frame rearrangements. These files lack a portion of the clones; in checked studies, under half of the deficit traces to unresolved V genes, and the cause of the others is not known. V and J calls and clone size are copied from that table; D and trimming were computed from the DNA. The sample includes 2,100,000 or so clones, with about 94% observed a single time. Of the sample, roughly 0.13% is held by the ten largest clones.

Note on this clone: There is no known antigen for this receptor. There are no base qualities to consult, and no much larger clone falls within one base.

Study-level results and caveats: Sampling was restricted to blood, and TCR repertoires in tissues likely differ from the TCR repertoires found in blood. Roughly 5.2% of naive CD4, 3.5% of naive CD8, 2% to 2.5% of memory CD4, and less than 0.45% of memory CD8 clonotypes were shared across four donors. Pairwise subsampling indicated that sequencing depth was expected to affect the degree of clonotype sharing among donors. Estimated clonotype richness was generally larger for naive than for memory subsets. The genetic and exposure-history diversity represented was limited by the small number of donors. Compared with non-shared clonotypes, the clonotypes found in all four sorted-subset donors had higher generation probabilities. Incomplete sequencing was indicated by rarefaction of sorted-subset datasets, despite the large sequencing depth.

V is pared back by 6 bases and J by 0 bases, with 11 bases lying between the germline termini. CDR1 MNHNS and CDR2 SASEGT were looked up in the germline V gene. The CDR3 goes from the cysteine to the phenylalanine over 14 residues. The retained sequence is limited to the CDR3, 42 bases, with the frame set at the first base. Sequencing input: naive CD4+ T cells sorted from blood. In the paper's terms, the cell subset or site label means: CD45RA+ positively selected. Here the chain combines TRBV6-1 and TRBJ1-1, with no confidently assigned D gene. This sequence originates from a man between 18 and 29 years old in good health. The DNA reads TGTGCCAGCAGGGGAGTATTCATGAACACTGAAGCTTTCTTT. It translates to CASRGVFMNTEAFF.